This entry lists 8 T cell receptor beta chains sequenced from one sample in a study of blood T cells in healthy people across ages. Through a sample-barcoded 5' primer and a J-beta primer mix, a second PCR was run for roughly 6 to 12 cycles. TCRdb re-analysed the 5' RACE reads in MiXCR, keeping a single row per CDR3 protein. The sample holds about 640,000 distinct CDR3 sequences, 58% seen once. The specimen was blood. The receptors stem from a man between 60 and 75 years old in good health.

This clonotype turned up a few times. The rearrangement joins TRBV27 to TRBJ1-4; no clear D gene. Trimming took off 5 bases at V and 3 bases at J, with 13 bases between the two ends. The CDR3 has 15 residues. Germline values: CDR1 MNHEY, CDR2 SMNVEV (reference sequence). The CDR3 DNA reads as TGTGCCAGCAGTCCCTACAGTGCTCCTAATGAAAAACTGTTTTTT. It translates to CASSPYSAPNEKLFF.

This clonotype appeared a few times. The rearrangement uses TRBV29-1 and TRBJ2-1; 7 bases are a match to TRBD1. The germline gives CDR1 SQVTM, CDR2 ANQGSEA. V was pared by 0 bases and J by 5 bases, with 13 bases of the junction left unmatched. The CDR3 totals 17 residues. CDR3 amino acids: CSVEDPDTRDRNNEQFF. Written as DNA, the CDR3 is TGCAGCGTTGAAGATCCCGATACCCGGGACAGAAACAATGAGCAGTTCTTC.

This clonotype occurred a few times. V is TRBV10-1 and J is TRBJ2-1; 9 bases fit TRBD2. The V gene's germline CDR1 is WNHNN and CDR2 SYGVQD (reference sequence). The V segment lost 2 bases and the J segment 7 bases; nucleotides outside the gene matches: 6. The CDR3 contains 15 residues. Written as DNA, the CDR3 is TGCGCCAGCAGTGAGGGGCTAGCGGGGAAGAATGAGCAGTTCTTC. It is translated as CASSEGLAGKNEQFF.

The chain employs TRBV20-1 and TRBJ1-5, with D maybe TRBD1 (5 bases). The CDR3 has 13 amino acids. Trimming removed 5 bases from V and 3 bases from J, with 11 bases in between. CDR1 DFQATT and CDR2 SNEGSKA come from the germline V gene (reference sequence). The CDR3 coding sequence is TGCAGTGCTCCCCGGGGCCCCAATCAGCCCCAGCATTTT. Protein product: CSAPRGPNQPQHF.

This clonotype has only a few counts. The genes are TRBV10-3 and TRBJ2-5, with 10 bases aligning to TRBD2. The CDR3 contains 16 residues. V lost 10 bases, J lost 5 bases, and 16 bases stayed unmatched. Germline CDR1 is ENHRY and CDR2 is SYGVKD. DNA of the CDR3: TGTGCCACCGCTTCAAGCGGGGGGGCGATGGTTGAGACCCAGTACTTC. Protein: CATASSGGAMVETQYF.

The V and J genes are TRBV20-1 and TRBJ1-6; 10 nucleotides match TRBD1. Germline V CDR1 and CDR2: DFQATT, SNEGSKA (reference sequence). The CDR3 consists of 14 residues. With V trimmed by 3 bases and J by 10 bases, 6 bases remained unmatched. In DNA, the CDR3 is TGCAGTGCTAGTCCCGGGACAGGGGTCTCACCCCTCCACTTT. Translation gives CSASPGTGVSPLHF.

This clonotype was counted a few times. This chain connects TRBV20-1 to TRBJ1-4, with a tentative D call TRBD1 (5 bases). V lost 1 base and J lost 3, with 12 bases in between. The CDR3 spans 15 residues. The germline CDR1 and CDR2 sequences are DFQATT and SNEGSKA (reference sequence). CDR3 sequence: CSARARVESNEKLFF. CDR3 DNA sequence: TGCAGTGCTAGAGCCAGGGTAGAGTCTAATGAAAAACTGTTTTTT.

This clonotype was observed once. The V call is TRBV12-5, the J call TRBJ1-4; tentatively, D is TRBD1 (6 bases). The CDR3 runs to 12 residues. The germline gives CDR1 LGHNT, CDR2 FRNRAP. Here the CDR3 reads CASRGIGEKLFF. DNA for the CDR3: TGTGCCTCTAGGGGGATAGGGGAAAAACTGTTTTTT.